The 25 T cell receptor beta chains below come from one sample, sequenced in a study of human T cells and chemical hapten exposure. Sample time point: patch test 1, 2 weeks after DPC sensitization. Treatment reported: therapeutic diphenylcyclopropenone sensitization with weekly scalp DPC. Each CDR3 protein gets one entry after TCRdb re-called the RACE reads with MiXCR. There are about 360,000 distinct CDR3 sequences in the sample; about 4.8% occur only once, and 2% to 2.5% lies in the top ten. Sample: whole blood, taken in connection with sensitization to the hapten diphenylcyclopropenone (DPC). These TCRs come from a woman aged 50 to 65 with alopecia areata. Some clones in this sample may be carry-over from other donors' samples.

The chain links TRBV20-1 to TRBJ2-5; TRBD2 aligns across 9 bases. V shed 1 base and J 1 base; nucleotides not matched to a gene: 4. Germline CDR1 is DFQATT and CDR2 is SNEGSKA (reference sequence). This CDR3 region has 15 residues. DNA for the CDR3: TGCAGTGCTAGAGTCAGCGGGGGGATCCAAGAGACCCAGTACTTC. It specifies CSARVSGGIQETQYF.

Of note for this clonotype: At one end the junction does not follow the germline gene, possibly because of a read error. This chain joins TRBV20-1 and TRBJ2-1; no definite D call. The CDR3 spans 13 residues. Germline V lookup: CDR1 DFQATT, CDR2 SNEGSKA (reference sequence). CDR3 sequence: CSAIGRGSPDRVF. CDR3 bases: TGCAGTGCTATCGGTCGAGGTAGTCCGGACCGGGTCTTC.

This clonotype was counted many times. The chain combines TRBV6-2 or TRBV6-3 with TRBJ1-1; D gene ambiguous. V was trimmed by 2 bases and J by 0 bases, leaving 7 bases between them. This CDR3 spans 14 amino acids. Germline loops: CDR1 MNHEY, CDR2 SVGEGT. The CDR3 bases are TGTGCCAGCAGTTACGGGGAAATGAACACTGAAGCTTTCTTT. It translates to CASSYGEMNTEAFF.

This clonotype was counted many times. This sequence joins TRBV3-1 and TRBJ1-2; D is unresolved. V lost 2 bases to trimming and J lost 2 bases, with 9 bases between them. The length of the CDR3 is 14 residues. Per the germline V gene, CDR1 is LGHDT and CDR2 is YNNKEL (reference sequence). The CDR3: CASSQLPGNYGYTF. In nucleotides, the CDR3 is TGTGCCAGCAGCCAATTACCCGGGAACTATGGCTACACCTTC.

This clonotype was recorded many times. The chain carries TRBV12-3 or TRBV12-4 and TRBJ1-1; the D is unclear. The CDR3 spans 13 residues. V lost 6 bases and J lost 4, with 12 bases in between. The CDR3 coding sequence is TGTGCCAGCAGCGACGGTCGGGGCACTGAAGCTTTCTTT. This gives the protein CASSDGRGTEAFF.

The CDR3 here is CASSSSGKVDEQFF. The CDR3 DNA sequence: TGTGCCAGCAGCTCCAGCGGGAAGGTCGATGAGCAGTTCTTC. V and J are TRBV7-9 and TRBJ2-1, with 7 nucleotides matching TRBD2. V shed 4 bases, J shed 8 bases, and the junction held 8 bases outside the gene matches. This CDR3 spans 14 amino acids. Germline lookup yields CDR1 SEHNR and CDR2 FQNEAQ (reference sequence). Full variable domain (missing parts from reference TRBV7-9 and TRBJ2-1): DTGVSQNPRHKITKRGQNVTFRCDPISEHNRLYWYRQTLGQGPEFLTYFQNEAQLEKSRLLSDRFSAERPKGSFSTLEIQRTEQGDSAMYLCASSSSGKVDEQFFGPGTRLTVL.

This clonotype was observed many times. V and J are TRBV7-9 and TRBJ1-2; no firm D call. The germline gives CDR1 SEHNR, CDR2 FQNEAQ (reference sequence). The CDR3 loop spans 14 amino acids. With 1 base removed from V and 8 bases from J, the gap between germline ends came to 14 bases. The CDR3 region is CASSLGAAGPGYTF. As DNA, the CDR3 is TGTGCCAGCAGCTTAGGAGCTGCTGGGCCCGGCTACACCTTC. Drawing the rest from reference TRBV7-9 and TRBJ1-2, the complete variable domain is DTGVSQNPRHKITKRGQNVTFRCDPISEHNRLYWYRQTLGQGPEFLTYFQNEAQLEKSRLLSDRFSAERPKGSFSTLEIQRTEQGDSAMYLCASSLGAAGPGYTFGSGTRLTVV.

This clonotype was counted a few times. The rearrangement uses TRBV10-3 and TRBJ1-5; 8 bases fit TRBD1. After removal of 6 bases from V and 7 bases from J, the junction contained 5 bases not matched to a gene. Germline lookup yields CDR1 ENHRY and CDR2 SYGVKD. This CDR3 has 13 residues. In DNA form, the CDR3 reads TGTGCCATCAGGGACAGGGAAGGGCAGCCCCAGCATTTT. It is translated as CAIRDREGQPQHF.

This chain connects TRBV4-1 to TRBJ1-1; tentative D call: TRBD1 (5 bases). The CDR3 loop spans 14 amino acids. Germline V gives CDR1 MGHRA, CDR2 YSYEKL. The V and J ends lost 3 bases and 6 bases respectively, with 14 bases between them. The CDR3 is CASSQPDGGAEAFF. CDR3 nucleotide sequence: TGCGCCAGCAGCCAGCCCGACGGGGGAGCTGAAGCTTTCTTT.

The CDR3: CASSSDRGSFSEQFF. In nucleotides, the CDR3 is TGTGCCAGCAGCTCAGACAGGGGAAGTTTCAGTGAGCAGTTCTTC. The chain recombines TRBV7-9 with TRBJ2-1, with 8 nucleotides matching TRBD1. In germline, CDR1 is SEHNR, CDR2 FQNEAQ (reference sequence). This CDR3 region has 15 residues. J lost 9 bases, V lost 4 bases, and 11 bases had no gene match.

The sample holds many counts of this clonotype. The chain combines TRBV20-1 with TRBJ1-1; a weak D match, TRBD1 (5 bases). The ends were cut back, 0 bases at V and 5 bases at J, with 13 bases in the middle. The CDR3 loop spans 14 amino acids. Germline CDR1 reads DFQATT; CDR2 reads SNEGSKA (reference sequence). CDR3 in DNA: TGCAGTGCTAGAGATCTGGGGGTAGGGACTGAAGCTTTCTTT. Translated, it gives CSARDLGVGTEAFF.

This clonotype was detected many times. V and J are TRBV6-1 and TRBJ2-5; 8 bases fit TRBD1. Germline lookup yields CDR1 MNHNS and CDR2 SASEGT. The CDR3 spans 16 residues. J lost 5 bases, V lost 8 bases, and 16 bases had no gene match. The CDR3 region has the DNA TGTGCCAGCCACCCGATTCCGGGACAGGCGGCGGAGACCCAGTACTTC. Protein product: CASHPIPGQAAETQYF.

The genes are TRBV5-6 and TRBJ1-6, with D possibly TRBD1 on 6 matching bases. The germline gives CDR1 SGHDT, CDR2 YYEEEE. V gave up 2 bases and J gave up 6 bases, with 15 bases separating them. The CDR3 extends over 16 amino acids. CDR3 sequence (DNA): TGTGCCAGCAGCTTAGATGCGGGACAACGTAATTCACCCCTCCACTTT. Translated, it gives CASSLDAGQRNSPLHF.

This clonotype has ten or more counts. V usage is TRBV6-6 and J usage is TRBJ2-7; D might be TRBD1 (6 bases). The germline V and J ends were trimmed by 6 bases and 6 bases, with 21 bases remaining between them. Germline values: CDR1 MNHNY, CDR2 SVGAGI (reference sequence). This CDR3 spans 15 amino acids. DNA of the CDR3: TGTGCCAGCAGCGAGCACGACGGAGAGGGGGTCGAGCAGTACTTC. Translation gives CASSEHDGEGVEQYF.

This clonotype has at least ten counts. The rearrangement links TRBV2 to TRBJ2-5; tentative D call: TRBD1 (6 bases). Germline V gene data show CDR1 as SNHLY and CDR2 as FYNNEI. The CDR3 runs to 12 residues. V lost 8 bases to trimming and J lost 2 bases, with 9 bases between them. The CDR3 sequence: CASEGQQETQYF. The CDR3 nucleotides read TGTGCCAGCGAAGGACAGCAAGAGACCCAGTACTTC.

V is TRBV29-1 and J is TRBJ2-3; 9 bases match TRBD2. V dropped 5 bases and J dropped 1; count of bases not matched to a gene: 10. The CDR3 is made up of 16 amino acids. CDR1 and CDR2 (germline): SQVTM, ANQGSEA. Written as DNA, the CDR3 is TGCAGCGTTCGAGGCTGGCTAGCGGGACGCACAGATACGCAGTATTTT. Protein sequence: CSVRGWLAGRTDTQYF.

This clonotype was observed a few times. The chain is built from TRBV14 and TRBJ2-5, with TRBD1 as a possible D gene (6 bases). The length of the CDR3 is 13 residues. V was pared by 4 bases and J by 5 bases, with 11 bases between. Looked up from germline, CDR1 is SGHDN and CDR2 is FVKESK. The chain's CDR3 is CASSLHQGETQYF. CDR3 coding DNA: TGTGCCAGCAGCCTTCACCAGGGGGAGACCCAGTACTTC.

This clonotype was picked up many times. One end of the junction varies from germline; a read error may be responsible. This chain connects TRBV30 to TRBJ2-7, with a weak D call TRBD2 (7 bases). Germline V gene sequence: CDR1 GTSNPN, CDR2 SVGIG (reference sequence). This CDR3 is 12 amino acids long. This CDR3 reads CAGRGGPYEQYF. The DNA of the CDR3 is TGTGCCGGGAGGGGGGGGCCTTACGAGCAGTACTTC.

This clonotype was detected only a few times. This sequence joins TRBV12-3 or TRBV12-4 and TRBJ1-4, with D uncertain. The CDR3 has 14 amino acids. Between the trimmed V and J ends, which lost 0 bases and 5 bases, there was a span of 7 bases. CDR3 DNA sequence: TGTGCCAGCAGTTTAGCGGCAGGAAATGAAAAACTGTTTTTT. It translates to CASSLAAGNEKLFF.

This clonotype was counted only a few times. CDR3 sequence: CATSTGDGTEAFF. CDR3 sequence (DNA): TGTGCCACCTCGACAGGGGATGGCACTGAAGCTTTCTTT. V gene TRBV10-3 combines with J gene TRBJ1-1, with TRBD1 identical over 8 bases. The trim removed 10 bases at V and 4 bases at J, leaving 8 bases unmatched. Looked up from germline, CDR1 is ENHRY and CDR2 is SYGVKD. This CDR3 region has 13 residues.

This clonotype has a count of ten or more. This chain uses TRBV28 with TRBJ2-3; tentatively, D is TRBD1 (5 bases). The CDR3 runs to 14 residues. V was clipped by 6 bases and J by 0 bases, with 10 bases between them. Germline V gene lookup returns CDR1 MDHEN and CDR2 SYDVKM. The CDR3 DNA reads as TGTGCCAGCAGGCTCCCAGGGAGCACAGATACGCAGTATTTT. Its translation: CASRLPGSTDTQYF.

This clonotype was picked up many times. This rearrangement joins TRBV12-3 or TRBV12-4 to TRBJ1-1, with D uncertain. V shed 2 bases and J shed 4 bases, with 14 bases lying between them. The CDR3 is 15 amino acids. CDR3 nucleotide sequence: TGTGCCAGCAGTTTAAGTCCGGGTTCGAGCACTGAAGCTTTCTTT. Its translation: CASSLSPGSSTEAFF.

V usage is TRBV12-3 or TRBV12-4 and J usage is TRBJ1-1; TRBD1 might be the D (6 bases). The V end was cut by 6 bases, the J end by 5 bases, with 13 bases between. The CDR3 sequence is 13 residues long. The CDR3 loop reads CASSATGKTEAFF. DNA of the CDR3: TGTGCCAGCAGCGCAACAGGGAAAACTGAAGCTTTCTTT.

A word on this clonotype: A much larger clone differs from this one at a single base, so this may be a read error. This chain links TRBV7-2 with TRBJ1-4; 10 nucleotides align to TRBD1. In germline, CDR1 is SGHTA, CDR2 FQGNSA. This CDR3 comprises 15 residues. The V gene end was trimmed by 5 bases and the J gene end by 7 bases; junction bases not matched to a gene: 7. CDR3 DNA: TGTGCCAGCAGCCTACCGACAGGGGGCATTGAAAAACTGTTTTTT. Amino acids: CASSLPTGGIEKLFF.

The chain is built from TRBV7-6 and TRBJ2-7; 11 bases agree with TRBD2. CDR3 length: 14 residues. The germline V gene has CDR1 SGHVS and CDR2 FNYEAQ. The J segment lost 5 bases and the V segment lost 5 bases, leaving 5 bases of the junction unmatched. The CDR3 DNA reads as TGTGCCAGCAGCCCGCTAGCGGGAGGCCACGAGCAGTACTTC. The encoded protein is CASSPLAGGHEQYF.